This T cell receptor (beta chain) appears in the sequencing data of a study of response to subunit inactivated influenza vaccine. This clonotype was recorded many times. What it recognizes is unknown. Overall study findings and caveats: The authors proposed limited new T cell recruitment per seasonal influenza vaccination.

From the RT-PCR reads, TCRdb called clonotypes with MiXCR, one entry per CDR3 protein. The table shows 710,000 or so distinct CDR3 sequences, with around 14% occurring only once. The germline gives CDR1 DFQATT, CDR2 SNEGSKA (reference sequence). The CDR3 runs 12 residues. J was trimmed by 6 bases and V by 7 bases; bases with no gene match: 4. The source of this sequence is a man aged 50-60 years who received an inactivated influenza vaccine. This specimen was PBMCs from blood, taken 11 to 12 days after vaccination. The V gene is TRBV20-1, the J gene TRBJ2-1; 9 positions agree with TRBD1. CDR3 nucleotides: TGCAGTGTACAGGGGGCCTTCAATGAGCAGTTCTTC. Translated: CSVQGAFNEQFF.